This T cell receptor (beta chain) was sequenced in a study of T cell repertoires in cytomegalovirus infection. Study in general: In public TCR beta signatures, there were indications of both CMV infection and matching HLA type. Notes on the study in general: Across the ex vivo response, the dominant clonotypes were HLA-C-restricted CMV-specific TCR beta clonotypes. The cumulative frequency of public TCR beta families distinguished individuals who carried CMV together with the relevant HLA.

TCRdb re-called the reads with MiXCR, one entry per CDR3 protein. The sample shows hundreds of thousands of distinct CDR3 sequences, 22% of them seen only once. Germline-derived CDR1 and CDR2 are SQVTM and ANQGSEA. This CDR3 is 13 amino acids long. The V gene end was trimmed by 6 bases and the J gene end by 0 bases; junction bases not matched to a gene: 4. As for this clonotype: Its specificity is unknown.

Sequenced input: CD8+ T cells from PBMCs. This TCR was sampled from a human donor in good health (CMV status not recorded). Some clones in this sample may be carry-over from other donors' samples. The gene calls are TRBV29-1 and TRBJ2-5; 7 bases line up with TRBD2. This CDR3 is CSVLAMYQETQYF. The CDR3 region has the DNA TGCAGCGTACTAGCGATGTACCAAGAGACCCAGTACTTC.